In this sample, the clone carrying this TCR beta chain turned up many times. This sample is part of a study of low-dose radiotherapy and immunotherapy resistance in tumors. Time point noted: after trial treatment. The treatment was: LDRT plus nivolumab, ipilimumab, low-dose cyclophosphamide and aspirin (RACIN trial). The V gene's germline CDR1 is SQVTM and CDR2 ANQGSEA. This CDR3 region has 12 residues. J gave up 6 bases and V 6 bases, and 5 bases lay outside the gene matches. TRAV- and TRBV-specific primers were used for first-strand cDNA, which covered alpha and beta chains. Both a constant-region primer and a V-primer adapter served to amplify TCRs across around 20 PCR cycles. One entry per CDR3 protein, called by TCRdb with MiXCR from the reads. Here the sample spans about 84,000 distinct CDR3 sequences, 17% being singletons.

The material was PBMCs, obtained after low-dose radiotherapy plus immunotherapy. The clonotype originates from a male donor with prostate cancer. The chain links TRBV29-1 to TRBJ2-3, with 8 nucleotides matching TRBD2. The DNA of the CDR3 is TGCAGCGTGGCCCGGGGGGGGGATACGCAGTATTTT. Residues: CSVARGGDTQYF.